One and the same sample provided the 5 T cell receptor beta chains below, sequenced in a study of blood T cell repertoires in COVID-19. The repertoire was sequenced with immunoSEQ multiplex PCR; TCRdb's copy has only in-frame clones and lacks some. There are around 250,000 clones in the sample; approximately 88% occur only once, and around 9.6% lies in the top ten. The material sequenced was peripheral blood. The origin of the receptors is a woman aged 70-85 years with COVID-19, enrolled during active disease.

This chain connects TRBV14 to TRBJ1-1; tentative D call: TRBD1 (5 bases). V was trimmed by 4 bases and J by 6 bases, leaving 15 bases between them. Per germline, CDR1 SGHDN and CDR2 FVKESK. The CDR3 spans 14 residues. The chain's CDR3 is CASSRRSGGAEAFF. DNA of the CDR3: TGTGCCAGCAGCCGCAGATCGGGGGGAGCTGAAGCTTTCTTT. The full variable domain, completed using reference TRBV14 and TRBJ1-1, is EAGVTQFPSHSVIEKGQTVTLRCDPISGHDNLYWYRRVMGKEIKFLLHFVKESKQDESGMPNNRFLAERTGGTYSTLKVQPAELEDSGVYFCASSRRSGGAEAFFGQGTRLTVV.

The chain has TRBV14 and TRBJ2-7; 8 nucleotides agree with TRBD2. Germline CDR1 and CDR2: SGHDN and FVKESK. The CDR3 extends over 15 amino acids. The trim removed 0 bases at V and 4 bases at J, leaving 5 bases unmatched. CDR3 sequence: CASSQEREGQYEQYF. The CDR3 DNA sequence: TGTGCCAGCAGCCAAGAACGGGAGGGCCAGTACGAGCAGTACTTC.

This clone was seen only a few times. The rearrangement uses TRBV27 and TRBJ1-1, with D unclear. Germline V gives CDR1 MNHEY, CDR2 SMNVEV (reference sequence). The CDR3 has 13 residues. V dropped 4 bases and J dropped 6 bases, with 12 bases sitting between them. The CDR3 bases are TGTGCCAGCAGTTCCTCAGACATCGCTGAAGCTTTCTTT. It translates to CASSSSDIAEAFF.

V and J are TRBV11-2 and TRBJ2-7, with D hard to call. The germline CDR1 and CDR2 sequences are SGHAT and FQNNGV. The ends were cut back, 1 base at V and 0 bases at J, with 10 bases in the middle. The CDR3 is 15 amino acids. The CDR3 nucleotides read TGTGCCAGCAGCTTAGTTTCGGTTAGCTCCTACGAGCAGTACTTC. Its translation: CASSLVSVSSYEQYF.

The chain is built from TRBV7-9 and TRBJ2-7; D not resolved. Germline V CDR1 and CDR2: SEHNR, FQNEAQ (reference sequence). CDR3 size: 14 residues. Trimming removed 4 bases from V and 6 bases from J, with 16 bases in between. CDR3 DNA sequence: TGTGCCAGCAGCTCTACCAAAGAGCTCTCCGAGCAGTACTTC. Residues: CASSSTKELSEQYF.